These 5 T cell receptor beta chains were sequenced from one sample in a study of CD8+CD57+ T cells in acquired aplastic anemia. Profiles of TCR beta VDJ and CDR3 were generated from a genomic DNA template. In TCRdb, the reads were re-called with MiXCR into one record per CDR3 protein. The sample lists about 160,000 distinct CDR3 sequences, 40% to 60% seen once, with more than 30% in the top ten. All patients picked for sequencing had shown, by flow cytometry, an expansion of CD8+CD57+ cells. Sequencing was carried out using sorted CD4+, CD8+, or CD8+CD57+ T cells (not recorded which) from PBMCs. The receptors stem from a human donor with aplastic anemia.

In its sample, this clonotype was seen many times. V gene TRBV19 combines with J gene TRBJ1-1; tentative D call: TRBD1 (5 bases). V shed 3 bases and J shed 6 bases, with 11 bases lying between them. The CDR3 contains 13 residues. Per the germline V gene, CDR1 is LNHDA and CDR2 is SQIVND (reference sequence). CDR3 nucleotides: TGTGCCAGTAGTATTTGGGGGACCCCTGAAGCTTTCTTT. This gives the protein CASSIWGTPEAFF.

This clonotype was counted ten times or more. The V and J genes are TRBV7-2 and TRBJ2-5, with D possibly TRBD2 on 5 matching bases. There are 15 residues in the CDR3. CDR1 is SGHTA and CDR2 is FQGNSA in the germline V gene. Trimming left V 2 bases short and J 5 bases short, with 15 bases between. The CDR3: CASSLSGLPGETQYF. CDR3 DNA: TGTGCCAGCAGCTTATCTGGACTCCCTGGGGAGACCCAGTACTTC.

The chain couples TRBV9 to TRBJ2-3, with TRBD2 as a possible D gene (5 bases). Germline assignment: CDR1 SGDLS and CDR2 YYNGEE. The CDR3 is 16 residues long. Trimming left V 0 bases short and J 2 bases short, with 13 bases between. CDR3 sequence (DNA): TGTGCCAGCAGCGTAGCCGTGGGAGAGCCCACAGATACGCAGTATTTT. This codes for CASSVAVGEPTDTQYF.

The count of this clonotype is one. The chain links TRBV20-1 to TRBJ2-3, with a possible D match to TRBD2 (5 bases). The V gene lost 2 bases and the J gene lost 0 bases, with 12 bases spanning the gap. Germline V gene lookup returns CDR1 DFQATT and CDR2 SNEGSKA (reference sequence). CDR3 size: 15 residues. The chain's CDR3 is CSARLTGISTDTQYF. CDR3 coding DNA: TGCAGTGCTAGATTGACCGGGATCAGCACAGATACGCAGTATTTT.

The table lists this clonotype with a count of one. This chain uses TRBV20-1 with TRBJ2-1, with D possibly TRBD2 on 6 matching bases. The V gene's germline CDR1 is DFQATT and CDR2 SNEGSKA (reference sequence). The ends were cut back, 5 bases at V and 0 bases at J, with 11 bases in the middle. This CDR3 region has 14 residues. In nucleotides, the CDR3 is TGCAGTGCTCCCAGGCGGGGCTCCTACAATGAGCAGTTCTTC. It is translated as CSAPRRGSYNEQFF.